This T cell receptor (beta chain) was retrieved from a study of CD8 T cells in ankylosing spondylitis (dated by TCRdb to 2015 to 2018). Regarding the complete study: The study set out to find disease-linked TCR variants by profiling T cell receptor beta repertoires in ankylosing spondylitis patients and healthy donors. Peripheral blood samples were taken, and synovial fluid was additionally collected from ankylosing spondylitis patients. In total, the full study cohort was made up of some 100 healthy donors and approximately 27 ankylosing spondylitis patients.

Many counts were recorded for this clonotype. There is no known antigen for this receptor. Within one base of it there is no much larger clone, and no base qualities were kept. Results the study describes overall, beyond this receptor: The disease-linked clones showed a CD8+ phenotype and occurred at relatively low frequencies in peripheral blood. Significant enrichment of the disease-linked clones was reported in matched synovial fluid samples from ankylosing spondylitis patients. Some motif variants had previously been reported in the synovial fluid and blood of reactive arthritis patients, which suggests shared mechanisms of disease initiation. A TCR beta motif of about 8 highly homologous amino acid variants appeared characteristic of blood from ankylosing spondylitis patients.

Instrument used: Illumina HiSeq 2500. Quantitative 5'-RACE with molecular barcodes was the method used to prepare the TCR beta libraries. In the original analysis: A new computational method based on a probabilistic model of VDJ rearrangement was used to identify disease-linked TCR variants. The raw public reads went through TCRdb reprocessing: fastp at Q25, MiXCR clone calling, in-frame beta chains kept. Every distinct CDR3 protein forms one entry, paired with its most common genes and DNA. The V and J calls reflect TCRdb's pipeline rather than the authors' work. The sample table shows 200,000 to 250,000 distinct CDR3 sequences, and approximately 24% are seen once. 5% to 7.5% of the sample rests with the top ten. The CDR3 goes from the cysteine to the phenylalanine over 15 residues. CDR3 DNA is the only sequence kept; it has 45 bases, read in frame from the first base. CDR1 and CDR2 are read off the germline V gene as SGHTA and FQGNSA. The germline V end is reduced by 1 base and the J end by 6 bases; junction bases left unmatched: 7.

The sequence was obtained from a male donor with ankylosing spondylitis or in good health (not recorded which). The sequencing input was blood, either unsorted or a sorted T cell fraction (not recorded which). The chain is encoded by TRBV7-2 joined to TRBJ2-3; the junction holds 7 bases that match TRBD2. The CDR3: CASSLVTSASDTQYF. The nucleotide sequence is given as TGTGCCAGCAGCTTAGTCACTAGCGCCTCGGATACGCAGTATTTT.